The 27 T cell receptor beta chains below all came from one sample that was sequenced in a study of human T cells and chemical hapten exposure. TCRdb reprocessed the RACE reads via MiXCR and lists one record per CDR3 protein. This table holds around 350,000 distinct CDR3 sequences, roughly 6% found once. Time point: pre-sensitization, week 0. The treatment here: therapeutic diphenylcyclopropenone sensitization with weekly scalp DPC. The source was whole blood, collected in connection with sensitization to the hapten diphenylcyclopropenone (DPC). Receptors were obtained from a woman between 18 and 29 years old with alopecia areata. Some clones in this sample may be carry-over from other donors' samples.

The chain joins TRBV24-1 to TRBJ2-1; 8 nucleotides align to TRBD1. CDR1 and CDR2 (germline): KGHDR, SFDVKD. There are 13 residues in the CDR3. V trimming: 3 bases; J trimming: 10 bases; junction bases outside the gene matches: 4. The DNA of the CDR3 is TGTGCCACCAGTGATCCGGACAGGGACGAGCAGTTCTTC. The encoded protein is CATSDPDRDEQFF.

The chain recombines TRBV12-3 or TRBV12-4 with TRBJ1-3; D perhaps matches TRBD1 (6 bases). CDR3 length: 13 residues. The V and J ends lost 5 bases and 4 bases respectively, with 9 bases between them. The CDR3 region is CASSTGLGNTIYF. In nucleotides, the CDR3 is TGTGCCAGCAGTACAGGGCTCGGAAACACCATATATTTT.

Many counts were recorded for this clonotype. The rearrangement joins TRBV7-9 to TRBJ1-2; TRBD1 matches 12 bases. Germline trimming cut 2 bases from V and 7 bases from J; bases unmatched to any gene: 8. The CDR3 covers 16 residues. Germline V gene sequence: CDR1 SEHNR, CDR2 FQNEAQ (reference sequence). CDR3 loop: CASSLPPGQGAIGYTF. In nucleotides, the CDR3 is TGTGCCAGCAGCTTACCGCCGGGACAGGGGGCGATTGGCTACACCTTC.

J is TRBJ2-1 and V is TRBV5-4; the match to TRBD1 covers 7 bases. CDR1 and CDR2 (germline): SGHNT, YYREEE (reference sequence). The CDR3 is 16 residues long. After removal of 4 bases from V and 5 bases from J, the junction contained 12 bases not matched to a gene. CDR3 nucleotide sequence: TGTGCCAGCAGCCCCCCGGGACAGCGCTCGGACAATGAGCAGTTCTTC. As protein: CASSPPGQRSDNEQFF.

This clonotype was observed at least ten times. J is TRBJ2-1 and V is TRBV6-6; 7 nucleotides align to TRBD2. Germline-derived CDR1 and CDR2 are MNHNY and SVGAGI (reference sequence). This CDR3 contains 15 residues. V dropped 5 bases and J dropped 0; count of bases not matched to a gene: 4. CDR3 sequence: CASSARGSSYNEQFF. The CDR3 bases are TGTGCCAGCAGTGCGCGGGGGAGCTCCTACAATGAGCAGTTCTTC.

This clonotype came up a few times. The rearrangement joins TRBV6-2 or TRBV6-3 to TRBJ1-1; TRBD1 agrees at 7 bases. Trimming at V came to 6 bases and at J to 7 bases, leaving 11 bases not matched to a gene. The germline V gene encodes CDR1 MNHEY and CDR2 SVGEGT. CDR3 length: 14 amino acids. CDR3 DNA sequence: TGTGCCAGCAGAAGAGTTCCGCAGGGGGTTGAAGCTTTCTTT. Protein: CASRRVPQGVEAFF.

This clonotype was counted a few times. The chain combines TRBV4-3 with TRBJ2-1; 10 nucleotides agree with TRBD2. The CDR3 totals 17 residues. The V and J ends lost 2 bases and 8 bases, in that order; junction bases with no gene match: 12. Germline V CDR1 and CDR2: LGHNA, YSLEER. CDR3 sequence reads: CASSQRIGSGGSDEQFF. CDR3 coding DNA: TGCGCCAGCAGCCAAAGGATTGGTAGCGGGGGGTCTGATGAGCAGTTCTTC.

The table lists this clonotype with a few counts. This chain joins TRBV10-3 and TRBJ1-2; TRBD1 agrees at 7 bases. The CDR3 loop spans 14 amino acids. The trim removed 6 bases at V and 6 bases at J, leaving 10 bases unmatched. Germline CDR1 ENHRY, CDR2 SYGVKD. The CDR3 reads CAISGGGAWDGYTF. The CDR3, as DNA: TGTGCCATCAGCGGAGGGGGCGCCTGGGATGGCTACACCTTC.

This clonotype appeared many times. This chain connects TRBV12-3 or TRBV12-4 to TRBJ2-7; D not certain. The CDR3 covers 14 residues. V lost 1 base and J lost 9, with 16 bases in between. Here the CDR3 DNA reads TGTGCCAGCAGTTTAGTTGCCGGATCCACTGGGCAGTACTTC. Translating it yields CASSLVAGSTGQYF.

The V gene is TRBV14, the J gene TRBJ2-3; D ambiguous. The CDR3 has 15 amino acids. Trimming shortened V by 1 base and J by 3 bases, and 11 bases separated the two germline ends. Per the germline V gene, CDR1 is SGHDN and CDR2 is FVKESK. The CDR3 here is CASSQGNHQTDTQYF. As DNA, the CDR3 is TGTGCCAGCAGCCAAGGGAACCACCAAACAGATACGCAGTATTTT. The full variable domain, with the rest looked up from reference TRBV14 and TRBJ2-3, is EAGVTQFPSHSVIEKGQTVTLRCDPISGHDNLYWYRRVMGKEIKFLLHFVKESKQDESGMPNNRFLAERTGGTYSTLKVQPAELEDSGVYFCASSQGNHQTDTQYFGPGTRLTVL.

This clonotype was found many times. The V gene is TRBV5-1, the J gene TRBJ2-3; unclear D gene. Trimming stripped 4 bases from V and 1 base from J, with 10 bases between. From germline, CDR1 is SGHRS and CDR2 YFSETQ. There are 14 residues in the CDR3. The CDR3 DNA reads TGCGCCAGCAGCCACCCTGACGGCACAGATACGCAGTATTTT. As protein: CASSHPDGTDTQYF. The full variable domain, in which reference TRBV5-1 and TRBJ2-3 provide the parts outside the CDR3, is KAGVTQTPRYLIKTRGQQVTLSCSPISGHRSVSWYQQTPGQGLQFLFEYFSETQRNKGNFPGRFSGRQFSNSRSEMNVSTLELGDSALYLCASSHPDGTDTQYFGPGTRLTVL.

This chain uses TRBV4-1 with TRBJ2-3, with D perhaps TRBD2 (6 bases). The ends were cut back, 1 base at V and 5 bases at J, with 13 bases in the middle. The V gene's germline CDR1 is MGHRA and CDR2 YSYEKL. This CDR3 has 15 residues. As DNA, the CDR3 is TGCGCCAGCAGCCAAGTGGAGGGAGGACGAGATACGCAGTATTTT. Its protein product is CASSQVEGGRDTQYF.

This clonotype was counted a few times. The V and J genes are TRBV24-1 and TRBJ2-3; D tentatively fits TRBD1 or TRBD2 (5 bases each). Germline CDR1 and CDR2: KGHDR and SFDVKD. The CDR3 runs to 16 residues. Trimming shortened V by 6 bases and J by 3 bases, and 18 bases separated the two germline ends. CDR3 nucleotides: TGTGCCACCAGTAGTCCAGGGCTGTCGGGAACAGATACGCAGTATTTT. The encoded protein is CATSSPGLSGTDTQYF.

This clonotype was seen only a few times. V usage is TRBV28 and J usage is TRBJ2-4; no clear D gene. Germline values: CDR1 MDHEN, CDR2 SYDVKM. The CDR3 runs to 16 residues. V dropped 4 bases and J dropped 0 bases, with 13 bases sitting between them. The CDR3 DNA reads TGTGCCAGCAGTTCCCGGACCGATCTAGCCAAAAACATTCAGTACTTC. It encodes CASSSRTDLAKNIQYF.

This clonotype was seen a handful of times. V is TRBV5-5 and J is TRBJ2-7; 9 nucleotides match TRBD2. CDR1 and CDR2 (germline): SGHKS, YYEKEE (reference sequence). The CDR3 totals 15 residues. V shed 4 bases and J 0 bases; nucleotides not matched to a gene: 5. The CDR3: CASSPGTSYSYEQYF. The CDR3 region has the DNA TGTGCCAGCAGCCCAGGGACTAGCTACTCCTACGAGCAGTACTTC.

This clonotype was recorded a few times. The chain carries TRBV10-3 and TRBJ2-7; 8 bases are a match to TRBD1. J lost 2 bases, V lost 11 bases, and 14 bases had no gene match. This CDR3 is 15 amino acids long. CDR1 and CDR2 from the germline V gene are ENHRY and SYGVKD. This chain's CDR3 is CASSYGDRPTYEQYF. In DNA form, the CDR3 reads TGTGCCTCTTCATACGGGGACAGGCCCACCTACGAGCAGTACTTC.

This chain connects TRBV20-1 to TRBJ1-1; D is uncertain. Germline-derived CDR1 and CDR2 are DFQATT and SNEGSKA (reference sequence). The CDR3 runs to 12 residues. The CDR3 region is CKIQKGGTEAFF. The CDR3 DNA reads as TGCAAGATACAGAAGGGCGGCACTGAAGCTTTCTTT.

This clonotype was found many times. The chain combines TRBV5-1 with TRBJ2-3; possibly TRBD1 for D (6 bases). The V and J ends lost 5 bases and 0 bases respectively, with 13 bases between them. The germline V gene encodes CDR1 SGHRS and CDR2 YFSETQ. The CDR3 has 15 amino acids. The CDR3 sequence is CASRRQASSTDTQYF. Written as DNA, the CDR3 is TGCGCCAGCAGGCGACAGGCCTCTAGCACAGATACGCAGTATTTT.

This clonotype was seen a handful of times. The chain links TRBV6-5 to TRBJ1-4; D is perhaps TRBD1 (6 bases). Trimming removed 0 bases from V and 10 bases from J, with 15 bases in between. CDR3 length equals 15 residues. CDR1 and CDR2 (germline): MNHEY, SVGAGI. As DNA, the CDR3 is TGTGCCAGCAGTTACTCGCGTCTACAGGGCGCAAAACTGTTTTTT. Residues: CASSYSRLQGAKLFF.

The V and J genes are TRBV12-3 or TRBV12-4 and TRBJ1-1; possibly TRBD1 for D (6 bases). The CDR3 extends over 13 amino acids. Trimming pared 5 bases from V and 4 bases from J, leaving 11 bases between. In nucleotides, the CDR3 is TGTGCCAGCAGTGTCGACAGGCGCACTGAAGCTTTCTTT. Residues: CASSVDRRTEAFF.

This clonotype was recorded at least ten times. The chain combines TRBV6-5 with TRBJ1-1; 9 positions agree with TRBD1. V shed 2 bases and J 5 bases; nucleotides not matched to a gene: 6. Looked up from germline, CDR1 is MNHEY and CDR2 is SVGAGI. This CDR3 has 15 amino acids. The CDR3 sequence: CASSYGQGRGTEAFF. The CDR3 nucleotides read TGTGCCAGCAGTTACGGACAGGGGAGAGGGACTGAAGCTTTCTTT.

V and J are TRBV20-1 and TRBJ1-2; D is possibly TRBD1 (6 bases). CDR3 length: 14 residues. In germline, CDR1 is DFQATT, CDR2 SNEGSKA (reference sequence). V lost 3 bases to trimming and J lost 8 bases, with 19 bases between them. CDR3 amino acids: CSARDPRQGKGYTF. In nucleotides, the CDR3 is TGCAGTGCTAGGGATCCTCGCCAGGGGAAAGGCTACACCTTC.

The V and J genes are TRBV5-4 and TRBJ2-7, with D perhaps matching TRBD1 (5 bases). The CDR3 loop spans 15 amino acids. Trimming left V 4 bases short and J 2 bases short, with 16 bases between. Germline V lookup: CDR1 SGHNT, CDR2 YYREEE (reference sequence). CDR3: CASSPTGSRAYEQYF. The DNA of the CDR3 is TGTGCCAGCAGCCCAACAGGAAGTCGGGCCTACGAGCAGTACTTC.

The gene calls are TRBV4-2 and TRBJ1-1; D possibly corresponds to TRBD1 (5 bases). The length of the CDR3 is 15 residues. V dropped 6 bases and J dropped 4 bases, with 18 bases sitting between them. From germline, CDR1 is LGHNA and CDR2 YNFKEQ. The CDR3 DNA reads TGTGCCAGCAGTCAAATGCCCGGAGGGGCCACTGAAGCTTTCTTT. This codes for CASSQMPGGATEAFF.

This clonotype was seen a handful of times. The J gene is TRBJ1-5, the V gene TRBV15; possible D gene TRBD1, 5 bases. The germline V and J ends were trimmed by 2 bases and 2 bases, with 16 bases remaining between them. The germline V gene encodes CDR1 LNHNV and CDR2 YYDKDF (reference sequence). The length of the CDR3 is 17 residues. The CDR3 region is CATSRQPGGIGNQPQHF. The CDR3 bases are TGTGCCACCAGCAGACAACCCGGGGGAATCGGCAATCAGCCCCAGCATTTT.

This clonotype has at least ten counts. The V gene is TRBV3-1, the J gene TRBJ2-7, with D possibly TRBD2 on 5 matching bases. CDR3 length: 14 amino acids. Looked up from germline, CDR1 is LGHDT and CDR2 is YNNKEL (reference sequence). The ends were cut back, 2 bases at V and 4 bases at J, with 12 bases in the middle. CDR3 DNA: TGTGCCAGCAGCCAATCCGGGAATCGGTACGAGCAGTACTTC. Translated: CASSQSGNRYEQYF.

This clonotype showed up just a few times. This chain uses TRBV2 with TRBJ2-3; D may be TRBD1 (5 bases). Trimming stripped 6 bases from V and 0 bases from J, with 10 bases between. This CDR3 is 14 amino acids long. Germline V gene sequence: CDR1 SNHLY, CDR2 FYNNEI. The CDR3 region has the DNA TGTGCCAGCAGGGGGCCATTGAGCACAGATACGCAGTATTTT. Its translation: CASRGPLSTDTQYF.